Below, 10 T cell receptor beta chains from the same sample are listed, as sequenced in a study of cytomegalovirus exposure and HLA in healthy donors. The primer mix had 60 Vbeta and 13 Jbeta primers. Sequencing was performed with immunoSEQ multiplex PCR; in TCRdb, only in-frame clones are kept and a portion is missing. The repertoire holds around 140,000 clones, approximately 87% seen once, with approximately 1.4% in the top ten. The sequencing sample was made of PBMCs. The receptors come from a man aged 35-49 years in good health and CMV-seronegative.

This clone was observed once. The chain carries TRBV4-1 and TRBJ1-3; D gene uncertain. CDR1 is MGHRA and CDR2 is YSYEKL in the germline V gene. The CDR3 has 15 amino acids. The V gene lost 0 bases and the J gene lost 0 bases, with 6 bases spanning the gap. CDR3 protein: CASSQDPGSGNTIYF. CDR3 nucleotides: TGCGCCAGCAGCCAAGACCCCGGCTCTGGAAACACCATATATTTT.

This chain uses TRBV7-9 with TRBJ2-1; D is ambiguous. CDR1 is SEHNR, CDR2 FQNEAQ, per germline (reference sequence). Trimming took off 5 bases at V and 8 bases at J, with 7 bases between the two ends. The CDR3 has 11 residues. The CDR3 region has the DNA TGTGCCAGCAGCGCGTCGGATGAGCAGTTCTTC. Translating gives CASSASDEQFF.

The V call is TRBV5-1, the J call TRBJ2-7, with D perhaps TRBD2 (5 bases). Germline CDR1 is SGHRS and CDR2 is YFSETQ. The V end was cut by 4 bases, the J end by 5 bases, with 13 bases between. CDR3 length: 13 residues. CDR3 residues: CASSNSRAHEQYF. CDR3 bases: TGCGCCAGCAGCAACTCGCGGGCCCACGAGCAGTACTTC.

The V and J genes are TRBV4-2 and TRBJ1-1; TRBD1 is a possible D gene (6 bases). There are 14 residues in the CDR3. The V end lost 0 bases, the J end lost 5 bases, and 10 bases lay between the germline ends. Germline lookup yields CDR1 LGHNA and CDR2 YNFKEQ. The CDR3 loop reads CASSQDRRGTEAFF. In nucleotides, the CDR3 is TGTGCCAGCAGCCAAGATCGCAGGGGAACTGAAGCTTTCTTT.

V is TRBV4-2 and J is TRBJ2-5, with a weak D call TRBD1 (6 bases). CDR3 size: 16 residues. V was pared by 0 bases and J by 2 bases, with 13 bases between. Germline V gene lookup returns CDR1 LGHNA and CDR2 YNFKEQ. DNA for the CDR3: TGTGCCAGCAGCCAAGAGAGACAGGCGGTACAAGAGACCCAGTACTTC. Protein: CASSQERQAVQETQYF.

For this clone: This sample also contains other DNA sequences that code for the same CDR3. The rearrangement joins TRBV18 to TRBJ1-2; tentatively, D is TRBD1 (6 bases). Deletions cut 3 bases from V and 1 base from J, with 6 bases between. Per the germline V gene, CDR1 is KGHSH and CDR2 is LQKENI. The CDR3 spans 13 residues. The CDR3 loop is CASSPDSNYGYTF. As DNA, the CDR3 is TGTGCCAGCTCACCGGACAGTAACTATGGCTACACCTTC.

The V and J genes are TRBV7-2 and TRBJ2-4, with a tentative D call TRBD2 (7 bases). Trimming left V 1 base short and J 5 bases short, with 12 bases between. CDR1 SGHTA and CDR2 FQGNSA come from the germline V gene. The CDR3 contains 15 residues. Written as DNA, the CDR3 is TGTGCCAGCAGCTTAGTGGCCGGGGGGCAAAACATTCAGTACTTC. Its protein product is CASSLVAGGQNIQYF.

This clone was picked up a small number of times. The V and J genes are TRBV5-6 and TRBJ1-2; D gene unclear. Germline V gene sequence: CDR1 SGHDT, CDR2 YYEEEE. The V end lost 0 bases, the J end lost 4 bases, and 10 bases lay between the germline ends. There are 14 residues in the CDR3. The CDR3 DNA sequence: TGTGCCAGCAGCTTGGGCGGGGAGGCCTATGGCTACACCTTC. It yields the protein CASSLGGEAYGYTF.

V is TRBV11-2 and J is TRBJ1-1, with TRBD1 as a possible D gene (5 bases). Germline assignment: CDR1 SGHAT and CDR2 FQNNGV. V gave up 0 bases and J gave up 1 base, with 15 bases separating them. The CDR3 contains 17 residues. The CDR3 sequence is CASSLDLPTVRNTEAFF. The CDR3 DNA is TGTGCCAGCAGCTTAGATCTCCCGACAGTCCGGAACACTGAAGCTTTCTTT.

This chain connects TRBV7-2 to TRBJ2-7; tentatively, D is TRBD2 (6 bases). This CDR3 spans 14 amino acids. Germline loops: CDR1 SGHTA, CDR2 FQGNSA. Trimming left V 1 base short and J 5 bases short, with 12 bases between. This CDR3 reads CASSLVRREHEQYF. CDR3 DNA: TGTGCCAGCAGCTTAGTACGGAGGGAACACGAGCAGTACTTC.